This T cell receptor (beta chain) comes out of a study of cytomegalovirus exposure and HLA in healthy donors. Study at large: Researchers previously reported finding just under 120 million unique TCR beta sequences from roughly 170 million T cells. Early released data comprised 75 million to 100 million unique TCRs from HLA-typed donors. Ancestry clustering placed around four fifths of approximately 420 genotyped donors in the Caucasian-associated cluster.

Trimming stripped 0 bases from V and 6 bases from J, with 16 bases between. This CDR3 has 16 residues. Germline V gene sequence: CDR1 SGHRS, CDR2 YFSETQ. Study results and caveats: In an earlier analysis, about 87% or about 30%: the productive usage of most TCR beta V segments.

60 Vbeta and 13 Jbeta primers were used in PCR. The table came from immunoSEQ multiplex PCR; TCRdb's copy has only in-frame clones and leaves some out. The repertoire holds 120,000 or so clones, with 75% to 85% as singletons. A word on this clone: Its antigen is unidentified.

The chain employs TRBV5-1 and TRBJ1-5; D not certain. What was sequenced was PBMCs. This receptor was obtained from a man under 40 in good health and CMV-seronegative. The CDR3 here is CASSLAPQEVSQPQHF. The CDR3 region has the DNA TGCGCCAGCAGCTTGGCGCCCCAAGAAGTTAGTCAGCCCCAGCATTTT.